The 6 T cell receptor beta chains in this list originate from one sample, sequenced in a study of shared clonotypes between healthy human individuals. Produced via immunoSEQ multiplex PCR; TCRdb's table is partial and in-frame only. Here the sample spans more than 2 million clones, nearly 97% being singletons. Sequenced material: naive CD4+ T cells sorted from blood. Subset of the sample: CD45RA+ positively selected. These receptors were collected from a man aged 18 to 35 in good health.

The chain uses TRBV4-1 and TRBJ1-2; unclear D gene. The CDR3 has 15 amino acids. Trimming stripped 4 bases from V and 3 bases from J, with 15 bases between. Germline lookup yields CDR1 MGHRA and CDR2 YSYEKL. CDR3 coding DNA: TGCGCCAGCAGCCTCGGAGCAGAGGTACACTATGGCTACACCTTC. Protein sequence: CASSLGAEVHYGYTF.

This chain connects TRBV15 to TRBJ1-1, with a weak D call TRBD1 (5 bases). CDR1 is LNHNV and CDR2 is YYDKDF in the germline V gene (reference sequence). There are 15 residues in the CDR3. Between the trimmed V and J ends, which lost 0 bases and 3 bases, there was a span of 11 bases. The CDR3 spells CATSRDIGGDTEAFF. CDR3 DNA: TGTGCCACCAGCAGAGATATAGGAGGGGACACTGAAGCTTTCTTT.

This clone came up once. The sample carries other DNA sequences with the same CDR3. The rearrangement uses TRBV4-1 and TRBJ2-3; D gene uncertain. The CDR3 loop spans 15 amino acids. Germline loops: CDR1 MGHRA, CDR2 YSYEKL. V was clipped by 1 base and J by 3 bases, with 11 bases between them. The chain's CDR3 is CASSQVISSTDTQYF. The CDR3 DNA follows: TGCGCCAGCAGCCAAGTTATTAGCAGTACAGATACGCAGTATTTT.

This chain links TRBV27 with TRBJ1-1; 7 bases line up with TRBD1. The ends lost 5 bases at V and 1 base at J; junction bases unmatched: 4. The CDR3 extends over 14 amino acids. Germline V gene sequence: CDR1 MNHEY, CDR2 SMNVEV (reference sequence). The DNA of the CDR3 is TGTGCCAGCAGTGGGCGGACAGGGAACACTGAAGCTTTCTTT. It translates to CASSGRTGNTEAFF.

The chain joins TRBV2 to TRBJ1-5; D call uncertain. The CDR3 has 13 amino acids. Trimming shortened V by 4 bases and J by 5 bases, and 9 bases separated the two germline ends. Germline V gives CDR1 SNHLY, CDR2 FYNNEI. The CDR3: CASSGERYQPQHF. Here the CDR3 DNA reads TGTGCCAGCAGTGGGGAACGGTATCAGCCCCAGCATTTT.

The chain carries TRBV27 and TRBJ1-5; tentatively, D is TRBD1 (6 bases). The V and J ends lost 2 bases and 5 bases respectively, with 10 bases between them. This CDR3 is 14 amino acids long. CDR1 and CDR2 (germline): MNHEY, SMNVEV (reference sequence). In DNA, the CDR3 is TGTGCCAGCAGTTTAATGGGGGGCGATCAGCCCCAGCATTTT. Amino acid sequence: CASSLMGGDQPQHF.